Reported below is one T cell receptor (beta chain). Only in-frame clones appear in the TCRdb table, and some are missing; sequencing was by immunoSEQ multiplex PCR. The top ten hold around an eighth of the sample, which has roughly 27,000 clones, approximately 90% seen once. This record comes from a study of control samples from healthy donors and cancer patients. The CDR3 spans 14 residues. Trimming at V came to 3 bases and at J to 3 bases, leaving 5 bases not matched to a gene. Germline assignment: CDR1 SGDLS and CDR2 YYNGEE. This chain links TRBV9 with TRBJ1-1; the match to TRBD1 covers 7 bases. This receptor was taken from a man aged 45-65 years with lung cancer. Sequences were obtained from PBMCs. DNA of the CDR3: TGTGCCAGCAGCGCCAGGGGGTTGGACACTGAAGCTTTCTTT. Translated, it gives CASSARGLDTEAFF.